Below, 9 T cell receptor beta chains from the same sample are listed, as sequenced in a study of cytomegalovirus exposure and HLA in healthy donors. 60 Vbeta and 13 Jbeta primers were used in PCR. Profiled with immunoSEQ multiplex PCR; TCRdb holds only in-frame clones, not every one. This table holds about 160,000 clones, almost 85% found once. The specimen sequenced was PBMCs. The receptors shown here come from a man younger than 40 in good health and CMV-seronegative.

The chain carries TRBV9 and TRBJ1-1; D uncertain. Germline loops: CDR1 SGDLS, CDR2 YYNGEE. The CDR3 consists of 16 residues. The V gene lost 6 bases and the J gene lost 6 bases, with 24 bases spanning the gap. This CDR3 reads CASTPVPGPVIAEAFF. In DNA, the CDR3 is TGTGCCAGCACCCCCGTGCCGGGTCCAGTCATCGCTGAAGCTTTCTTT.

This chain joins TRBV5-1 and TRBJ1-1; maybe TRBD1 (5 bases). The germline V and J ends were trimmed by 1 base and 5 bases, with 12 bases remaining between them. The CDR3 spans 14 residues. Germline V gene sequence: CDR1 SGHRS, CDR2 YFSETQ. The CDR3 DNA follows: TGCGCCAGCAGCTTGACGTCAGGGAGGACTGAAGCTTTCTTT. Its translation is CASSLTSGRTEAFF.

The CDR3 sequence: CASSRTVNQPQHF. DNA for the CDR3: TGTGCCAGCAGCAGGACAGTCAATCAGCCCCAGCATTTT. The chain employs TRBV7-2 and TRBJ1-5, with D perhaps TRBD1 (6 bases). Between the trimmed V and J ends, which lost 5 bases and 3 bases, there was a span of 8 bases. CDR3 size: 13 residues. Germline V gene data show CDR1 as SGHTA and CDR2 as FQGNSA.

The chain carries TRBV2 and TRBJ1-3; tentatively, D is TRBD1 (6 bases). The ends were cut back, 6 bases at V and 1 base at J, with 7 bases in the middle. The CDR3 totals 13 residues. Germline CDR1 and CDR2: SNHLY and FYNNEI. In DNA, the CDR3 is TGTGCCAGCAGCCAGGGGTCTGGAAACACCATATATTTT. Its protein is CASSQGSGNTIYF.

The CDR3 sequence: CASSYFGGGTGELFF. In nucleotides, the CDR3 is TGTGCCAGCAGTTACTTCGGGGGTGGAACCGGGGAGCTGTTTTTT. V gene TRBV6-5 combines with J gene TRBJ2-2, with D perhaps TRBD2 (6 bases). CDR3 length equals 15 residues. The germline CDR1 and CDR2 sequences are MNHEY and SVGAGI. The V end lost 1 base, the J end lost 5 bases, and 11 bases lay between the germline ends.

The chain recombines TRBV19 with TRBJ2-3; D unresolved. Germline V lookup: CDR1 LNHDA, CDR2 SQIVND (reference sequence). The CDR3 runs to 17 residues. V lost 1 base and J 5 bases, leaving 19 bases between the germline ends. CDR3 sequence (DNA): TGTGCCAGTAGTATAGGCCCCCCTGACTTGAAGGAAGATACGCAGTATTTT. It yields the protein CASSIGPPDLKEDTQYF.

The chain joins TRBV5-1 to TRBJ2-7, with D maybe TRBD2 (6 bases). Germline V gene sequence: CDR1 SGHRS, CDR2 YFSETQ. CDR3 size: 17 residues. Trimming pared 2 bases from V and 4 bases from J, leaving 22 bases between. CDR3: CASSFFRDSPSGYEQYF. The CDR3 region has the DNA TGCGCCAGCAGCTTCTTCCGGGACTCCCCGAGCGGGTACGAGCAGTACTTC.

The rearrangement joins TRBV5-8 to TRBJ2-7; 7 bases map to TRBD1. This CDR3 is built from 14 residues. Germline V gene data show CDR1 as SGHTS and CDR2 as YDEGEE. The junction had 10 bases not matched to a gene; V was cut back by 4 bases and J by 6 bases. The CDR3 bases are TGTGCCAGCAGCCACGCCTACCCAGGGGGCGAGCAGTACTTC. The encoded protein is CASSHAYPGGEQYF.

V and J are TRBV13 and TRBJ1-2, with D uncertain. V lost 3 bases, J lost 7 bases, and 9 bases lay in between. The germline V gene encodes CDR1 PRHDT and CDR2 FYEKMQ (reference sequence). The CDR3 consists of 12 residues. The CDR3 reads CASSLGSSGYTF. CDR3 DNA sequence: TGTGCCAGCAGCTTGGGTAGCAGTGGCTACACCTTC.